This T cell receptor (beta chain) was obtained from a study of shared clonotypes between healthy human individuals. Methods used by the authors: As immunoSEQ supplied junction-only sequences (without quality scores), filtering differed. Here immunoSEQ multiplex PCR was the method, and the copy in TCRdb shows in-frame clones only, minus some. V and J calls and clone size are those listed in that table; D and trimming were worked out from the DNA. In the table there are more than 550,000 clones, approximately 72% of which are singletons. The germline V gene has CDR1 SGHDN and CDR2 FVKESK. This CDR3 is 15 amino acids long. V dropped 4 bases and J dropped 4; count of bases not matched to a gene: 6. This clone appeared many times. As yet, its antigen is unknown. The sample carries other DNA sequences with the same CDR3. General study findings and limits: The low donor count limited represented genetic and exposure-history diversity.

This clonotype was obtained from a woman aged 25 to 39 in good health. The sequencing sample was made of memory CD4+ T cells sorted from blood. Subset denoted: CD45RA-negative fraction. The rearrangement links TRBV14 to TRBJ1-4, with 7 bases that match TRBD1. The CDR3 sequence: CASSPGQVFNEKLFF. DNA for the CDR3: TGTGCCAGCAGCCCTGGACAGGTGTTTAATGAAAAACTGTTTTTT.